Listed below are T cell receptor beta chains from one sample, sequenced in a study of radiotherapy plus CTLA-4 blockade in lung cancer. Here immunoSEQ multiplex PCR was the method, and the copy in TCRdb shows in-frame clones only, minus some. Among about 77,000 clones, roughly 80% were seen once, and the ten largest hold more than 7.5%. The specimen was peripheral blood, collected from a patient treated with radiotherapy plus ipilimumab. The receptors originated from a human donor with non-small cell lung cancer whose response to radiotherapy plus ipilimumab could not be evaluated. Each CDR3 is given with its conserved first and last residue. Each record gives: CDR3 DNA, CDR3 protein, V gene, D gene, J gene, clone size. The D gene is left open where the match is weak. Clone size, where shown, is once, few, many, or a class for clones that have expanded.

DNA: TGTGCCACCAGGCGTGGGTCAGGGTATGAAAAACTGTTTTTT
CDR3: CATRRGSGYEKLFF
V: TRBV15
D: NA
J: TRBJ1-4
size: once

DNA: TGTGCCAGCAGCTTTTCCTCTAGCGGGGGGGCGAACACCGGGGAGCTGTTTTTT
CDR3: CASSFSSSGGANTGELFF
V: TRBV7-3
D: TRBD2
J: TRBJ2-2
size: NA

DNA: TGTGCCAGCAGCCAAGATCCGGTGGGGCATACCAATGAAAAACTGTTTTTT
CDR3: CASSQDPVGHTNEKLFF
V: TRBV4-2
D: NA
J: TRBJ1-4
size: NA

DNA: TGTGCCAGCAGTCCCACAGGGGCCCAGCCCCAGCATTTT
CDR3: CASSPTGAQPQHF
V: TRBV2
D: TRBD1
J: TRBJ1-5
size: NA

DNA: TGTGCCAGCAGCAAATCGGGGGTAGACTATGGCTACACCTTC
CDR3: CASSKSGVDYGYTF
V: TRBV21-1
D: NA
J: TRBJ1-2
size: NA

DNA: TGTGCCAGCAGTTACCAGGGGGCGCCTGGAGAGACCCAGTACTTC
CDR3: CASSYQGAPGETQYF
V: TRBV6-6
D: TRBD1
J: TRBJ2-5
size: NA

DNA: TGTGCCAGCAGCGCCCCATTGGGGACTAGCGGGCGGACCGGGGAGCTGTTTTTT
CDR3: CASSAPLGTSGRTGELFF
V: TRBV7-2
D: TRBD2
J: TRBJ2-2
size: NA

DNA: TGTGCCAGCAGCTTGGCCCTTCAGGGAAGCGAGCAGTACTTC
CDR3: CASSLALQGSEQYF
V: TRBV5-4
D: NA
J: TRBJ2-7
size: NA

DNA: TGTGCCAGCACCCTGGGGGGGTCGTATGAAAAACTGTTTTTT
CDR3: CASTLGGSYEKLFF
V: TRBV28
D: NA
J: TRBJ1-4
size: NA

DNA: TGTGCCAGCAGCAAAATCAGATTTATGAACACTGAAGCTTTCTTT
CDR3: CASSKIRFMNTEAFF
V: TRBV21-1
D: NA
J: TRBJ1-1
size: NA

DNA: TGTGCCAGCAGCTTAGCGGGGAGGGAGCAGTACTTC
CDR3: CASSLAGREQYF
V: TRBV7-9
D: NA
J: TRBJ2-7
size: many

DNA: TGTGCCAGCAGCGCTAGCGGGTGGGGCACAGATACGCAGTATTTT
CDR3: CASSASGWGTDTQYF
V: TRBV7-3
D: TRBD2
J: TRBJ2-3
size: once

DNA: TGCGCCAGCTCACTGATGGGGGCCCGGGTTGGGGAGCAGTACTTC
CDR3: CASSLMGARVGEQYF
V: TRBV5-1
D: NA
J: TRBJ2-5
size: once

DNA: TGTGCCAGCAGCTTCTCCGGACTAGCAGGGAACACCGGGGAGCTGTTTTTT
CDR3: CASSFSGLAGNTGELFF
V: TRBV7-3
D: TRBD2
J: TRBJ2-2
size: NA

DNA: TGTGCCACCAGATGGGGGGACGGCTATGGCTACACCTTC
CDR3: CATRWGDGYGYTF
V: TRBV28
D: NA
J: TRBJ1-2
size: NA

DNA: TGTGCCAGCAGCTTATCGTACACTGAAGCTTTCTTT
CDR3: CASSLSYTEAFF
V: TRBV11-1
D: NA
J: TRBJ1-1
size: NA

DNA: TGTGCCAGCAGTGATCACAGGGAAAACACTGAAGCTTTCTTT
CDR3: CASSDHRENTEAFF
V: TRBV25-1
D: NA
J: TRBJ1-1
size: NA

DNA: TGCAGCGTTCCGGACAGGGACTCCTACGAGCAGTACTTC
CDR3: CSVPDRDSYEQYF
V: TRBV29-1
D: TRBD1
J: TRBJ2-7
size: NA

DNA: TGTGCCAGCAGTTTAAAGGGACAGGGTATAAGTAATGAAAAACTGTTTTTT
CDR3: CASSLKGQGISNEKLFF
V: TRBV28
D: TRBD1
J: TRBJ1-4
size: few

DNA: TGCGCCAGCAGCCAGACACGACAGGGGGGGAATCAGCCCCAGCATTTT
CDR3: CASSQTRQGGNQPQHF
V: TRBV5-4
D: TRBD1
J: TRBJ1-5
size: few

DNA: TGTGCCAGCAGTTTACAGGGGGCGCTGTCCGGAAACACCATATATTTT
CDR3: CASSLQGALSGNTIYF
V: TRBV28
D: TRBD1
J: TRBJ1-3
size: NA

DNA: TGCGCCAGCAGCTTGGCCGGGACTAGCACAGATACGCAGTATTTT
CDR3: CASSLAGTSTDTQYF
V: TRBV5-1
D: NA
J: TRBJ2-3
size: NA

DNA: TGTGCCAGCAAAGGCAGGGAGGCTTATGGCTACACCTTC
CDR3: CASKGREAYGYTF
V: TRBV28
D: NA
J: TRBJ1-2
size: NA

DNA: TGCGCCAGCAGCCTGTTCGACAGGGACGGCCAGCCCCAGCATTTT
CDR3: CASSLFDRDGQPQHF
V: TRBV4-1
D: TRBD1
J: TRBJ1-5
size: few

DNA: TGTGCCAGCAGGCGGGGGAATGAAAAACTGTTTTTT
CDR3: CASRRGNEKLFF
V: TRBV6-6
D: NA
J: TRBJ1-4
size: NA

DNA: TGTGCCAGCAGCCAGGGCTCTGGAAACACCATATATTTT
CDR3: CASSQGSGNTIYF
V: TRBV13
D: NA
J: TRBJ1-3
size: few

DNA: TGTGCCAGCAGTGGAGGGACTAGCGGTTACAATGAGCAGTTCTTC
CDR3: CASSGGTSGYNEQFF
V: TRBV6-1
D: TRBD2
J: TRBJ2-1
size: NA

DNA: TGTGCCAGCAGTTTCTGGGCAGGGGGAGAGACTGAAGCTTTCTTT
CDR3: CASSFWAGGETEAFF
V: TRBV27
D: TRBD1
J: TRBJ1-1
size: NA

DNA: TGTGCCAGCTCCTCGTATCGGATAGGGGCCCACAATGAGCAGTTCTTC
CDR3: CASSSYRIGAHNEQFF
V: TRBV18
D: NA
J: TRBJ2-1
size: NA

DNA: TGTGCCTGGAGTGTACCGGTCTCCTACGAGCAGTACTTC
CDR3: CAWSVPVSYEQYF
V: TRBV30
D: NA
J: TRBJ2-7
size: NA

DNA: TGTGCCAGCTACGGTAGCGGGACAGATACGCAGTATTTT
CDR3: CASYGSGTDTQYF
V: TRBV2
D: TRBD2
J: TRBJ2-3
size: few

DNA: TGTGCCAGCAGCCTGGGACAGGGTCGCACCGGGGAGCTGTTTTTT
CDR3: CASSLGQGRTGELFF
V: TRBV7-9
D: TRBD1
J: TRBJ2-2
size: NA

DNA: TGTGCCAGCAGCCCGACAGGGAAAGGAAATCAGCCCCAGCATTTT
CDR3: CASSPTGKGNQPQHF
V: TRBV6-1
D: TRBD1
J: TRBJ1-5
size: NA

DNA: TGTGCCAGCAGTAGGGACGGCGGGGCCTATGGCTACACCTTC
CDR3: CASSRDGGAYGYTF
V: TRBV6-5
D: NA
J: TRBJ1-2
size: NA

DNA: TGTGCCAGCAGCTTCCGACTAGCGGGAGGAAACGAGCAGTACTTC
CDR3: CASSFRLAGGNEQYF
V: TRBV7-2
D: TRBD2
J: TRBJ2-7
size: NA

DNA: TGTGCCAGCAGTCGTATTCAGCCCCAGCATTTT
CDR3: CASSRIQPQHF
V: TRBV28
D: NA
J: TRBJ1-5
size: NA

DNA: TGCGCCAGCAGCCAAGGCCTGGTTATCCGGACTAGCGGGGGGTACAATGAGCAGTTCTTC
CDR3: CASSQGLVIRTSGGYNEQFF
V: TRBV4-1
D: TRBD2
J: TRBJ2-1
size: NA

DNA: TGTGCCAGCAGTTTCCGGGGAAACTATGGCTACACCTTC
CDR3: CASSFRGNYGYTF
V: TRBV27
D: NA
J: TRBJ1-2
size: NA

DNA: TGTGCCAGCAGCCTGGGACAGTACACTGAAGCTTTCTTT
CDR3: CASSLGQYTEAFF
V: TRBV2
D: TRBD1
J: TRBJ1-1
size: few

DNA: TGTGCCATCAGTGTCGGAGCAGATACGCAGTATTTT
CDR3: CAISVGADTQYF
V: TRBV10-3
D: NA
J: TRBJ2-3
size: NA

DNA: TGTGCCAGCTCATACCCGCGGGGTGGCTACACCTTC
CDR3: CASSYPRGGYTF
V: TRBV25-1
D: NA
J: TRBJ1-2
size: NA

DNA: TGTGCCAGCAGGGGGGCAGCGGGGAATCAGCCCCAGCATTTT
CDR3: CASRGAAGNQPQHF
V: TRBV2
D: NA
J: TRBJ1-5
size: NA

DNA: TGTGTCAGCAGCTTCCCCCCGTCTGAAGCTTTCTTT
CDR3: CVSSFPPSEAFF
V: TRBV7-2
D: NA
J: TRBJ1-1
size: NA

DNA: TGCGCCAGCAGCCAAAGTATAGCCGGGACAGGGTGGGAGCAGTACTTC
CDR3: CASSQSIAGTGWEQYF
V: TRBV4-1
D: TRBD1
J: TRBJ2-5
size: NA

DNA: TGTGCCCCAGCAGGGCGAGGCTACACCTTC
CDR3: CAPAGRGYTF
V: TRBV6-7
D: NA
J: TRBJ1-2
size: few

DNA: TGCGCCAGCAGCTCTTGGTTTACTACCAGCTCCTACGAGCAGTACTTC
CDR3: CASSSWFTTSSYEQYF
V: TRBV4-1
D: NA
J: TRBJ2-7
size: NA

DNA: TGTGCCAGCAGCCCACGGACGGAGGCCTACGAGCAGTACTTC
CDR3: CASSPRTEAYEQYF
V: TRBV9
D: NA
J: TRBJ2-7
size: medium-sized

DNA: TGTGCCAGCATGTTTGGGCAGGGGGCTTGGAACACCGGGGAGCTGTTTTTT
CDR3: CASMFGQGAWNTGELFF
V: TRBV2
D: TRBD1
J: TRBJ2-2
size: NA

DNA: TGTGCCATCAGTGAGTCCCTGGGGGGGCCACGCACAGATACGCAGTATTTT
CDR3: CAISESLGGPRTDTQYF
V: TRBV10-3
D: NA
J: TRBJ2-3
size: few

DNA: TGTGCCAGCAGCTTGGGCGTCGGACATTGGGACTATGGCTACACCTTC
CDR3: CASSLGVGHWDYGYTF
V: TRBV5-6
D: NA
J: TRBJ1-2
size: NA

DNA: TGTGCCAGCAGCTCGGTACGGGGGACCTGGGAGCTGTTTTTT
CDR3: CASSSVRGTWELFF
V: TRBV7-2
D: NA
J: TRBJ2-2
size: NA

DNA: TGTGCCAGCAGCCAAGATCAACAGGTCCCAAGTCAGCCCCAGCATTTT
CDR3: CASSQDQQVPSQPQHF
V: TRBV4-2
D: NA
J: TRBJ1-5
size: NA

DNA: TGTGCCAGTACCCGAGGAGTATCCTACAATGAGCAGTTCTTC
CDR3: CASTRGVSYNEQFF
V: TRBV19
D: NA
J: TRBJ2-1
size: NA

DNA: TGTGCCAGCAGCTTAGACAGGTGGCAGGGTGGCGATGAGCAGTTCTTC
CDR3: CASSLDRWQGGDEQFF
V: TRBV7-9
D: NA
J: TRBJ2-1
size: NA

DNA: TGTGCCCTGGGACTAGCGGGAGCAGATACGCAGTATTTT
CDR3: CALGLAGADTQYF
V: TRBV6-1
D: TRBD2
J: TRBJ2-3
size: few

DNA: TGTGCCTGGAGTGGCGGGATTTATAGCAATCAGCCCCAGCATTTT
CDR3: CAWSGGIYSNQPQHF
V: TRBV30
D: NA
J: TRBJ1-5
size: NA